This T cell receptor beta chain derives from a study of shared clonotypes between healthy human individuals. Trimming cost V 6 bases and J 4 bases; bases outside gene matches: 11. Germline CDR1 reads KGHSH; CDR2 reads LQKENI. CDR3 length equals 16 residues. The study, taken as a whole, reports: Genetic and exposure-history diversity was limited by the small donor number.

Libraries were prepared by immunoSEQ multiplex PCR; TCRdb keeps only in-frame clonotypes and omits some of them. The data show some 2.1 million clones, 85% to 95% seen once. Naive CD4+ cells were CD45RA-selected; the remaining cells were memory. As regards this clone: The antigen remains unidentified.

The specimen sequenced was naive CD4+ T cells sorted from blood. Subset indicated: CD45RA+ positively selected. V and J are TRBV18 and TRBJ1-4; 7 bases match TRBD1. This receptor was taken from a man between 18 and 29 years old in good health. The CDR3 DNA sequence: TGTGCCAGCTCGCGATACCTACAGGGGTTTAATGAAAAACTGTTTTTT. As protein: CASSRYLQGFNEKLFF.